This TCR beta chain is from a study of blood T cell repertoires in COVID-19. CDR1 SQVTM and CDR2 ANQGSEA come from the germline V gene. The CDR3 loop spans 14 amino acids. Trimming pared 4 bases from V and 1 base from J, leaving 13 bases between. Method: immunoSEQ multiplex PCR; TCRdb's copy keeps in-frame clones and lacks some. The table includes roughly 210,000 clones, 84% detected once. The chain employs TRBV29-1 and TRBJ1-1; tentatively, D is TRBD1 (6 bases). The clonotype was recovered from a woman of 80 years or more with COVID-19, enrolled during active disease. The sample taken for sequencing was peripheral blood. The CDR3 loop is CSVVKTGRNTEAFF. CDR3 in DNA: TGCAGCGTTGTTAAGACAGGACGGAACACTGAAGCTTTCTTT.